This entry is about one T cell receptor (beta chain). Its antigen target is currently unknown. Base-call qualities are not available, and no considerably larger clone is one nucleotide away. The entire amount of isolated RNA was reverse transcribed using the High Capacity cDNA Reverse Transcription Kit, so the sequenced TCRB transcripts were expressed ones. Deep immunoSEQ sequencing was applied to naive, central memory and regulatory T cell samples, giving an average of approximately 3.8 million total reads per sample. Sorted cells were lysed in RLT buffer and RNA was extracted with DNase-treated RNeasy Micro or Mini kits, depending on cell number. To prevent cross-contamination, each cell subset was processed individually, whereas patient and healthy donor samples were processed jointly. The immunoSEQ multiplex PCR was used to amplify TCRB sequences from cDNA, yielding 87-bp fragments that span the CDR3 region. The amplicons were sequenced using the Illumina HiSeq platform. The authors' pipeline ran thus. PCR bias was computationally corrected using synthetic template baselines, reads within Hamming distance 2 were collapsed, and singletons that could not be merged were discarded. Reads were aligned against IMGT to assign V, D and J genes, CDR3 length and insertions or deletions at six rearrangement sites. Clonotype counts were normalized to sorted cell number within each subset before computing true diversity and Gini coefficients with the tcR R package. Repertoire sharing was quantified using the overlap coefficient calculated on TCRB nucleotide sequences. As a proxy for the pre-selection repertoire, out-of-frame TCRB sequences from naive cells were analyzed. TCRdb took this table from immuneACCESS and kept in-frame rearrangements with V and J called. Such tables lack part of the clones; where checked against another copy, unresolved V genes explain under half of the gap, and the rest is unexplained. D and trimming were read from the DNA, whereas the V and J calls and clone size are those reported in that table. The sample profile shows approximately 730,000 clones; around an eighth of them were found once. The ten largest clones take up approximately 0.02% of the sample.

Each donor gave one peripheral blood draw, averaging approximately 0.11 L, which was collected into heparinised tubes. A BD FACSAria II was used to sort naive, central memory, regulatory and stem cell-like memory CD4+ T cells with a panel that included CD45RO, CCR7, CD25, CD127, CD95 and CD27. Every sorted population had a purity above 98%. PBMCs were isolated immediately by Lymphoprep density gradient centrifugation and stained directly without culture. So that batch effects would be minimized, each experiment stained and sorted samples in pairs, pairing one healthy donor with one patient. The data are from a study of beta chain features in type 1 diabetes (dated by TCRdb to the late 2010s). The study in broad terms: Mean age, gender distribution, total cell number and subset yield did not differ between patients and healthy donors. Naive and central memory subsets were obtained from all 30 or so donors, but regulatory and stem cell-like memory subsets were isolated from only 8 patients and roughly eight healthy donors. In the study, TCRB repertoires of sorted circulating CD4+ T cell subsets from recently diagnosed type 1 diabetes patients were compared with those of matched healthy donors. A total of approximately 100 million sorted cells were examined across all samples, and the number of cells per subset was strongly correlated with RNA yield. The paper's findings and limits, for the study overall: In all four CD4+ subsets, TCRB CDR3 length was moderately but significantly shorter in type 1 diabetes patients. The naive, central memory and regulatory TCRB repertoires appeared to resemble one another more closely among patients than among healthy donors. At VDJ recombination sites, patients with type 1 diabetes made fewer insertions and deleted more nucleotides, a pattern implying thymic rearrangement abnormalities. PCR may preferentially amplify shorter templates, but because patient and control samples were amplified and corrected together, any resulting skew would affect both groups equally. Because cDNA was sequenced instead of genomic DNA, highly expressing activated cells could be over-represented, though the groups showed no difference in activation or CD3 levels. Only small numbers of individuals were included in the HLA sub-analyses, which left unresolved whether HLA type had any influence on TCRB rearrangement.

Including cysteine and phenylalanine, the CDR3 has 15 amino acids. Just the 45-base CDR3 DNA is kept, in frame starting at base 1. The germline V gene (reference sequence) sets CDR1 to LNHNV and CDR2 to YYDKDF. A distance of 15 bases separates the germline ends of V and J, which lose 5 bases and 4 bases respectively. The specimen was naive CD4+ T cells from blood. What this sample's cell subset or site label stands for: true naive CD4+ T cells. The chain was built from TRBV15 and TRBJ2-1, and TRBD1 may be the D gene, going by 6 matching bases. The receptor's source is a man aged 18 to 35 with type 1 diabetes. The DNA sequence is given as TGTGCCACCAGCGGATACAGGGTTACATACAATGAGCAGTTCTTC. Translated, this gives CATSGYRVTYNEQFF. The reference TRBV15 and TRBJ2-1 proteins fill in what lies around the CDR3, so the full variable domain reads DAMVIQNPRYQVTQFGKPVTLSCSQTLNHNVMYWYQQKSSQAPKLLFHYYDKDFNNEADTPDNFQSRRPNTSFCFLDIRSPGLGDTAMYLCATSGYRVTYNEQFFGPGTRLTVL.